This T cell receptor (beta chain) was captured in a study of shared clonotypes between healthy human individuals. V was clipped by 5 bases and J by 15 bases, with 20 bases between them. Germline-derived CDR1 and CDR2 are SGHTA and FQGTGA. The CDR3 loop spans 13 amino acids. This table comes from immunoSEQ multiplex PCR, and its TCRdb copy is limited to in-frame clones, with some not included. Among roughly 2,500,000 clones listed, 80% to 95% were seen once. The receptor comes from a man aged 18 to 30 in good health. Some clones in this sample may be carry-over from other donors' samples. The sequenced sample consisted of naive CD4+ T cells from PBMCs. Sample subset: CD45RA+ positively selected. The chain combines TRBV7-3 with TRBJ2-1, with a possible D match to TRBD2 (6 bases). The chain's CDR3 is CASSPKGGTPRFF. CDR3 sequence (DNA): TGTGCCAGCAGCCCCAAGGGCGGGACTCCGCGGTTCTTC. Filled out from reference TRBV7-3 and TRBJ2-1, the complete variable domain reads GAGVSQTPSNKVTEKGKYVELRCDPISGHTALYWYRQSLGQGPEFLIYFQGTGAADDSGLPNDRFFAVRPEGSVSTLKIQRTERGDSAVYLCASSPKGGTPRFFGPGTRLTVL.